This entry lists 17 T cell receptor beta chains sequenced from one sample in a study of CD8+ T cells in alopecia areata. TCR sequencing used cDNA made by reverse transcription of extracted RNA. Sequenced by immunoSEQ multiplex PCR; TCRdb stores in-frame clones only, minus some. The sample includes approximately 100,000 clones, around 60% of them seen just once. Treatment: oral pan-JAK inhibitor, 5-10 mg twice daily. The source material was CD8+ T cells sorted from blood, sampled between weeks 55 and 65, from a patient treated with tofacitinib. The receptors shown here come from a human donor with alopecia areata.

The chain links TRBV30 to TRBJ1-1, with D unclear. The CDR3 covers 15 residues. CDR1 is GTSNPN and CDR2 is SVGIG in the germline V gene (reference sequence). The V gene lost 2 bases and the J gene lost 6 bases, with 19 bases spanning the gap. DNA of the CDR3: TGTGCCTGGAGTTCTCCCAAGGGAGGTCTCGCTGAAGCTTTCTTT. It codes for CAWSSPKGGLAEAFF.

V usage is TRBV6-4 and J usage is TRBJ1-1, with D hard to call. V lost 0 bases and J 1 base, leaving 3 bases between the germline ends. The CDR3 covers 13 residues. Germline CDR1 and CDR2: MRHNA and SNTAGT. In DNA, the CDR3 is TGTGCCAGCAGTGACTCGGCGAACACTGAAGCTTTCTTT. Its translation: CASSDSANTEAFF.

The V and J genes are TRBV7-9 and TRBJ2-7, with D unclear. The V gene lost 2 bases and the J gene lost 3 bases, with 5 bases spanning the gap. Germline-derived CDR1 and CDR2 are SEHNR and FQNEAQ (reference sequence). This CDR3 contains 12 residues. CDR3: CASSLQDYEQYF. In DNA, the CDR3 is TGTGCCAGCAGCTTACAGGACTACGAGCAGTACTTC.

This clone was detected only a few times. CDR3 in amino acids: CASSAGQGVNTEAFF. As DNA, the CDR3 is TGTGCCAGCAGCGCAGGACAGGGGGTGAACACTGAAGCTTTCTTT. This sequence joins TRBV2 and TRBJ1-1; the match to TRBD1 covers 10 bases. The CDR3 is 15 residues long. V lost 6 bases to trimming and J lost 0 bases; unmatched junction nucleotides: 4. Germline CDR1 and CDR2: SNHLY and FYNNEI. The complete variable domain, with remaining parts taken from reference TRBV2 and TRBJ1-1, reads EPEVTQTPSHQVTQMGQEVILRCVPISNHLYFYWYRQILGQKVEFLVSFYNNEISEKSEIFDDQFSVERPDGSNFTLKIRSTKLEDSAMYFCASSAGQGVNTEAFFGQGTRLTVV.

J is TRBJ1-5 and V is TRBV30, with D maybe TRBD1 (5 bases). Trimming took off 4 bases at V and 3 bases at J, with 13 bases between the two ends. The germline V gene has CDR1 GTSNPN and CDR2 SVGIG (reference sequence). The CDR3 contains 14 residues. The CDR3 region is CAWTQGGVNQPQHF. Written as DNA, the CDR3 is TGTGCCTGGACCCAGGGAGGGGTCAATCAGCCCCAGCATTTT.

This clone showed up just once. The DNA for the CDR3 is TGTGCCAGCAGCTTAAGGTTCAGGGAAGGAGAGACCCAGTACTTC. This encodes CASSLRFREGETQYF. This chain joins TRBV7-9 and TRBJ2-5, with D possibly TRBD1 on 5 matching bases. From germline, CDR1 is SEHNR and CDR2 FQNEAQ (reference sequence). This CDR3 comprises 15 residues. V was shortened by 2 bases and J by 4 bases, with 14 bases between the two germline ends.

This clone was counted a few times. CDR3 nucleotides: TGTGCCAGCAGCCCAGAGAAGCTAGCTCTGACGGGTGAGCAGTTCTTC. This translates into CASSPEKLALTGEQFF. The chain carries TRBV7-9 and TRBJ2-1; D may be TRBD2 (5 bases). Trimming cost V 5 bases and J 9 bases, with 23 bases left between them. The CDR3 extends over 16 amino acids. Germline V lookup: CDR1 SEHNR, CDR2 FQNEAQ (reference sequence).

In this sample, this clone turned up a few times. In nucleotides, the CDR3 is TGCAACGCTTGGGGCCACGAGCAGTACTTC. Translated, it gives CNAWGHEQYF. The rearrangement joins TRBV29-1 to TRBJ2-7; tentatively, D is TRBD1 (5 bases). In germline, CDR1 is SQVTM, CDR2 ANQGSEA. CDR3 length: 10 amino acids.

The V call is TRBV29-1, the J call TRBJ2-5; D is uncertain. V was clipped by 6 bases and J by 2 bases, with 13 bases between them. This CDR3 spans 13 amino acids. Germline V gene sequence: CDR1 SQVTM, CDR2 ANQGSEA. The CDR3: CSVTWTDQETQYF. DNA of the CDR3: TGCAGCGTGACCTGGACGGATCAAGAGACCCAGTACTTC.

The chain couples TRBV6-5 to TRBJ2-7, with TRBD1 identical over 7 bases. Germline values: CDR1 MNHEY, CDR2 SVGAGI. The V gene end was trimmed by 2 bases and the J gene end by 10 bases; junction bases not matched to a gene: 8. CDR3 length: 13 amino acids. This CDR3 reads CASSYDRETEQYF. The CDR3 DNA reads TGTGCCAGCAGTTACGACAGGGAAACGGAACAGTACTTC.

The chain is built from TRBV10-2 and TRBJ1-5, with 7 bases matching TRBD1. Germline CDR1 and CDR2: WSHSY and SAAADI. J was trimmed by 3 bases and V by 2 bases; bases with no gene match: 4. The CDR3 spans 15 residues. CDR3 sequence: CASSETGDNNQPQHF. CDR3 coding DNA: TGCGCCAGCAGTGAGACAGGGGATAACAATCAGCCCCAGCATTTT.

The V call is TRBV5-6, the J call TRBJ1-1, with D unclear. This CDR3 has 14 residues. Trimming cost V 2 bases and J 4 bases, with 12 bases left between them. Germline lookup yields CDR1 SGHDT and CDR2 YYEEEE. CDR3 amino acids: CASSFGRPGTEAFF. CDR3 in DNA: TGTGCCAGCAGCTTCGGCAGACCTGGCACTGAAGCTTTCTTT.

The V call is TRBV6-1, the J call TRBJ1-5, with D uncertain. The germline CDR1 and CDR2 sequences are MNHNS and SASEGT. The CDR3 sequence is 13 residues long. The ends were cut back, 8 bases at V and 0 bases at J, with 8 bases in the middle. The CDR3 DNA reads TGTGCCAGCGGTCGCCTTAGCAATCAGCCCCAGCATTTT. Its translation is CASGRLSNQPQHF.

This clone was seen only a few times. V is TRBV11-2 and J is TRBJ1-6; 12 nucleotides line up with TRBD1. This CDR3 is 17 amino acids long. Unmatched junction bases numbered 9, after V lost 5 bases and J lost 7 bases. Germline CDR1 is SGHAT and CDR2 is FQNNGV. Here the CDR3 reads CASSPGTGGRYNSPLHF. The DNA for the CDR3 is TGTGCCAGCAGCCCGGGGACAGGGGGCCGGTACAATTCACCCCTCCACTTT.

The rearrangement joins TRBV7-9 to TRBJ1-2; weak D call: TRBD1 (5 bases). V was pared by 3 bases and J by 4 bases, with 9 bases between. The germline gives CDR1 SEHNR, CDR2 FQNEAQ (reference sequence). The CDR3 has 13 amino acids. CDR3 in DNA: TGTGCCAGCAGCTTGGGGGGTCCCTATGGCTACACCTTC. Translated, it gives CASSLGGPYGYTF.

The chain is built from TRBV29-1 and TRBJ2-1; D possibly uses TRBD1 or TRBD2 (5 bases each). Germline V gene lookup returns CDR1 SQVTM and CDR2 ANQGSEA. The V end was cut by 7 bases, the J end by 4 bases, with 17 bases between. This CDR3 has 14 residues. CDR3 sequence: CSAYPGTEYNEQFF. In nucleotides, the CDR3 is TGCAGCGCTTACCCCGGGACCGAATACAATGAGCAGTTCTTC.

This chain connects TRBV30 to TRBJ2-2, with 9 bases fitting TRBD2. The V and J ends lost 1 base and 7 bases, in that order; junction bases with no gene match: 22. Germline V gene data show CDR1 as GTSNPN and CDR2 as SVGIG (reference sequence). CDR3 length equals 20 residues. Here the CDR3 reads CAWSEPAWPPAGGLGGELFF. The DNA for the CDR3 is TGTGCCTGGAGTGAACCAGCCTGGCCCCCAGCGGGGGGTTTGGGCGGGGAGCTGTTTTTT.